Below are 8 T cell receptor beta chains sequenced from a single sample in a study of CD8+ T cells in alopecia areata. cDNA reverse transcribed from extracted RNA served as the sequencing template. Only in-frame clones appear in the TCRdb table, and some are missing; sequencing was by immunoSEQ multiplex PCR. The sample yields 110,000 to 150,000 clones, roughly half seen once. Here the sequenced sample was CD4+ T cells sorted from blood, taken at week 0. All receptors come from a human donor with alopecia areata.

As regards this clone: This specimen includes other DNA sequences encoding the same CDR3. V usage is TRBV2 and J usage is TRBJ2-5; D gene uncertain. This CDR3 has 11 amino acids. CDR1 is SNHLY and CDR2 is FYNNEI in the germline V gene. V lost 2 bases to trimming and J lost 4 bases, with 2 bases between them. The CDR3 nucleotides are TGTGCCAGCAGTGAAAGAGAGACCCAGTACTTC. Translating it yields CASSERETQYF.

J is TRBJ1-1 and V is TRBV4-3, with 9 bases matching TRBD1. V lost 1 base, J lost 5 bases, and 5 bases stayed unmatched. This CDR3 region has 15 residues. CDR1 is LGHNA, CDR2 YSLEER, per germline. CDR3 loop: CASSQGGQGRTEAFF. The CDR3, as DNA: TGCGCCAGCAGCCAAGGTGGACAGGGGAGAACTGAAGCTTTCTTT.

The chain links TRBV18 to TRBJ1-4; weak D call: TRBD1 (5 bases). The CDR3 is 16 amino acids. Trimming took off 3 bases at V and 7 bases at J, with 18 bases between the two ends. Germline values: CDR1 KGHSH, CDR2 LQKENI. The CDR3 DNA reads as TGTGCCAGCTCACCCCGGGGCAGCCCCGTGCCTGAAAAACTGTTTTTT. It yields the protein CASSPRGSPVPEKLFF.

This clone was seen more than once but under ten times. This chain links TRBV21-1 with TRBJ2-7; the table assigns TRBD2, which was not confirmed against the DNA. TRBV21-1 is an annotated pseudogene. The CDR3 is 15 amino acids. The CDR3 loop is CASSRRGTSGYEQYF. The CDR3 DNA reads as TGTGCCAGCAGCCGAAGAGGGACTAGCGGCTACGAGCAGTACTTC.

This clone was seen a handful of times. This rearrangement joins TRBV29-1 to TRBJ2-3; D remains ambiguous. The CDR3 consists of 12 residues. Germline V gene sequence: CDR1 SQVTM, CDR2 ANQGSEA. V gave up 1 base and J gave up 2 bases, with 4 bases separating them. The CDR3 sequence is CSVEGLTDTQYF. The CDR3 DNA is TGCAGCGTTGAAGGTCTCACAGATACGCAGTATTTT.

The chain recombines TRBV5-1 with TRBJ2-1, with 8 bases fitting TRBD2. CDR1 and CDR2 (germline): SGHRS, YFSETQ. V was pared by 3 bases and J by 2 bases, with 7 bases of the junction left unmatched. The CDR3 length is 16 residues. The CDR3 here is CASSSTRGGAYNEQFF. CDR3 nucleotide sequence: TGCGCCAGCAGCTCGACTCGGGGGGGCGCCTACAATGAGCAGTTCTTC.

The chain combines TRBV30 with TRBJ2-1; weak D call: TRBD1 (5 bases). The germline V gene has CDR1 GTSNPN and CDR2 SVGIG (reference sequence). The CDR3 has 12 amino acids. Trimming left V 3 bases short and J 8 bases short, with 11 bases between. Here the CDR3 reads CAWSQLGHEQFF. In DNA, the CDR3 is TGTGCCTGGAGCCAGCTGGGGCATGAGCAGTTCTTC.

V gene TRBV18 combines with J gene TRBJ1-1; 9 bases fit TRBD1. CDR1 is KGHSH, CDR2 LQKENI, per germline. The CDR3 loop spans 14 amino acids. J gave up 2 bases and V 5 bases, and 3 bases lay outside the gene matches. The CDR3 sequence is CASSEDRGNTEAFF. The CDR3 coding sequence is TGTGCCAGCTCAGAGGACAGGGGAAACACTGAAGCTTTCTTT.